A single sample is the source of the 3 T cell receptor beta chains below, sequenced in a study of cytomegalovirus exposure and HLA in healthy donors. With 60 Vbeta and 13 Jbeta primers, the PCR was carried out. Assay: immunoSEQ multiplex PCR; the TCRdb copy retains only in-frame clones and omits some. The sample lists about 94,000 clones, just under 80% seen once, with around 3.8% in the top ten. Sequenced: PBMCs. All receptors come from a woman aged 40 to 49 in good health and CMV-seronegative.

This clone was counted only a few times. This chain links TRBV7-9 with TRBJ2-7, with 7 bases identical to TRBD1. Germline V gene data show CDR1 as SEHNR and CDR2 as FQNEAQ (reference sequence). This CDR3 is 13 amino acids long. The V segment lost 4 bases and the J segment 9 bases; nucleotides outside the gene matches: 9. The CDR3 reads CASSSGGEGRQYF. In nucleotides, the CDR3 is TGTGCCAGCAGCTCAGGGGGAGAGGGACGGCAGTACTTC. The entire variable domain, with the rest obtained from reference TRBV7-9 and TRBJ2-7, is as follows: DTGVSQNPRHKITKRGQNVTFRCDPISEHNRLYWYRQTLGQGPEFLTYFQNEAQLEKSRLLSDRFSAERPKGSFSTLEIQRTEQGDSAMYLCASSSGGEGRQYFGPGTRLTVT.

In DNA form, the CDR3 reads TGTGCCAGCAGCCTCCAAGCGGGGGCCGCAGGCTACGAGCAGTACTTC. Residues: CASSLQAGAAGYEQYF. The chain uses TRBV5-4 and TRBJ2-7; 8 bases map to TRBD2. Germline V gives CDR1 SGHNT, CDR2 YYREEE (reference sequence). Trimming at V came to 4 bases and at J to 3 bases, leaving 12 bases not matched to a gene. The CDR3 is 16 amino acids.

The CDR3 protein is CASSSTADANTGELFF. DNA of the CDR3: TGTGCCAGCAGTTCTACAGCCGACGCGAACACCGGGGAGCTGTTTTTT. This rearrangement joins TRBV6-6 to TRBJ2-2; no definite D call. The germline gives CDR1 MNHNY, CDR2 SVGAGI (reference sequence). V was pared by 4 bases and J by 0 bases, with 12 bases between. The CDR3 length is 16 residues.